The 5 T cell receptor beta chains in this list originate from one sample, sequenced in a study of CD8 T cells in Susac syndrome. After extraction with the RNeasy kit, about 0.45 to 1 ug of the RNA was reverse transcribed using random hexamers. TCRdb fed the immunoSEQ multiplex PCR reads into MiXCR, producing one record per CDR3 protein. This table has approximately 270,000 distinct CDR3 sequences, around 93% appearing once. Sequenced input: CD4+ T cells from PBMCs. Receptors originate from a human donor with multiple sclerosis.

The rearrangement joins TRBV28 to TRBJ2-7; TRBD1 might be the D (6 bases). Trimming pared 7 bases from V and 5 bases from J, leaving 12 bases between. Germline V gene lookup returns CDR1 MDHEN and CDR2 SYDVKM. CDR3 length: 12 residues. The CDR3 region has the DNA TGTGCCAGCACACAGGGAGAAAACGAGCAGTACTTC. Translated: CASTQGENEQYF.

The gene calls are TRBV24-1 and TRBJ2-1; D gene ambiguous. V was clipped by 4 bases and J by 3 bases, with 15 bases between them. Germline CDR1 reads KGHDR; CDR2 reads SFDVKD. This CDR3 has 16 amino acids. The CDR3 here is CATSDAAKGIYNEQFF. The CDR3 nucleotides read TGTGCCACCAGTGACGCCGCGAAAGGGATCTACAATGAGCAGTTCTTC.

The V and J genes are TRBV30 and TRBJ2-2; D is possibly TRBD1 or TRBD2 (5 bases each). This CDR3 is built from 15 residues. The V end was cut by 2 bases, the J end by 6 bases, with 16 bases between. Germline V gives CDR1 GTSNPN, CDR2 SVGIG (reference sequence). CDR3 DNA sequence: TGTGCCTGGAGTTCGGGGCCTATCCGGGCCGGGGAGCTGTTTTTT. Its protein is CAWSSGPIRAGELFF.

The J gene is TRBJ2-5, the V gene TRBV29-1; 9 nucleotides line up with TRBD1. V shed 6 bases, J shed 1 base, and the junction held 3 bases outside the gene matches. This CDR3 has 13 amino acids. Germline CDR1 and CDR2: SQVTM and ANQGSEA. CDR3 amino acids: CSVGQGTQETQYF. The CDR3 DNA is TGCAGCGTGGGACAGGGTACCCAAGAGACCCAGTACTTC. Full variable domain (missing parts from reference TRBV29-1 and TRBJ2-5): SAVISQKPSRDICQRGTSLTIQCQVDSQVTMMFWYRQQPGQSLTLIATANQGSEATYESGFVIDKFPISRPNLTFSTLTVSNMSPEDSSIYLCSVGQGTQETQYFGPGTRLLVL.

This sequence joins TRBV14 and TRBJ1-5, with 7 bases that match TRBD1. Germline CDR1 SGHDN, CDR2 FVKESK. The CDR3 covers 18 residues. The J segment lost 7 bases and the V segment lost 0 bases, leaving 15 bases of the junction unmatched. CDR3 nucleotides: TGTGCCAGCAGCCAAGAGGGGGGACAGCTAATGGTAAGCCAGCCCCAGCATTTT. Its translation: CASSQEGGQLMVSQPQHF. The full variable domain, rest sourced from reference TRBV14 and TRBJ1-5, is EAGVTQFPSHSVIEKGQTVTLRCDPISGHDNLYWYRRVMGKEIKFLLHFVKESKQDESGMPNNRFLAERTGGTYSTLKVQPAELEDSGVYFCASSQEGGQLMVSQPQHFGDGTRLSIL.